This T cell receptor beta chain was recorded in a study of blood T cell repertoires in COVID-19. Only a few counts were recorded for this clone. Libraries were prepared by immunoSEQ multiplex PCR; TCRdb keeps only in-frame clonotypes and omits some of them. The sample has 290,000 or so clones, approximately 93% seen once. Trimming removed 5 bases from V and 3 bases from J; junction bases left unmatched: 7. The germline gives CDR1 SEHNR, CDR2 FQNEAQ (reference sequence). This CDR3 spans 14 amino acids. The sequencing input was peripheral blood. The receptor was isolated from a woman younger than 45 with COVID-19, enrolled during active disease. The chain combines TRBV7-9 with TRBJ2-7; TRBD1 matches 7 bases. The CDR3 bases are TGTGCCAGCAGCCCTCGGACAGGCAGCTACGAGCAGTACTTC. It codes for CASSPRTGSYEQYF.